This T cell receptor beta chain was found in a study of neurological immune-mediated disorders. Study-level findings and limits: The multiple sclerosis repertoire cluster was associated with no clinical or MRI feature.

This CDR3 is built from 17 residues. In TCRdb, the 5' RACE reads were re-called with MiXCR into one record per CDR3 protein. The table records 50,000 to 65,000 distinct CDR3 sequences, around 4% of them present only once. This clonotype was seen many times. What it binds is unknown. The clonotype originates from a man under 40 with multiple sclerosis. Source material: PBMCs. The V call is TRBV21-1, the J call TRBJ2-1; TRBD1 was called by the table and not checked on the DNA. TRBV21-1 is assigned pseudogene status. DNA for the CDR3: TGTGCCAGCAGCAAAGGGGGACAGACTTTCTCCTACAATGAGCAGTTCTTC. It translates to CASSKGGQTFSYNEQFF.